The 30 T cell receptor beta chains reported below all come from one sample, sequenced in a study of lymphopenia after photon versus proton radiotherapy. Using immunoSEQ multiplex PCR, the repertoire was profiled, and TCRdb retains in-frame clones only, with some absent. The table lists about 30,000 clones, just under 90% of them singletons. Here the sequenced sample was peripheral blood, taken from a patient treated with proton-based radiotherapy. The source is a woman aged 60-75 years with cholangiocarcinoma. Some clones in this sample may be carry-over from other donors' samples.

This chain connects TRBV7-9 to TRBJ2-4, with TRBD1 matching 12 bases. There are 19 residues in the CDR3. Losses at the gene ends were 0 bases for V and 7 bases for J; bases not matched to a gene: 13. Looked up from germline, CDR1 is SEHNR and CDR2 is FQNEAQ (reference sequence). As DNA, the CDR3 is TGTGCCAGCAGCTTAGCGCTGGGGACAGGGGGCATGGTTAGGAACATTCAGTACTTC. Translating it yields CASSLALGTGGMVRNIQYF.

This clone was picked up one time. The CDR3 here is CASSLIAGAETQYF. DNA for the CDR3: TGTGCCAGCAGTCTAATAGCGGGGGCGGAGACCCAGTACTTC. The gene calls are TRBV27 and TRBJ2-5, with 9 bases matching TRBD2. The CDR3 consists of 14 residues. Looked up from germline, CDR1 is MNHEY and CDR2 is SMNVEV (reference sequence). The trim removed 5 bases at V and 5 bases at J, leaving 6 bases unmatched.

The chain uses TRBV27 and TRBJ1-2; the match to TRBD1 covers 7 bases. This CDR3 contains 17 residues. Germline V lookup: CDR1 MNHEY, CDR2 SMNVEV (reference sequence). V was pared by 1 base and J by 0 bases, with 8 bases of the junction left unmatched. Here the CDR3 DNA reads TGTGCCAGCAGTTTATACGGCAGGGGGATCTCTAACTATGGCTACACCTTC. As protein: CASSLYGRGISNYGYTF.

The CDR3 bases are TGTGCCAGCAGTTCTCGACTATTGTCTACCGGGGAGCTGTTTTTT. Encoded protein: CASSSRLLSTGELFF. V gene TRBV2 combines with J gene TRBJ2-2; maybe TRBD2 (5 bases). The CDR3 contains 15 residues. Trimming left V 5 bases short and J 5 bases short, with 15 bases between. Germline V lookup: CDR1 SNHLY, CDR2 FYNNEI.

The gene calls are TRBV9 and TRBJ2-7, with 9 bases lining up with TRBD1. This CDR3 has 16 residues. The V gene's germline CDR1 is SGDLS and CDR2 YYNGEE. V dropped 3 bases and J dropped 2; count of bases not matched to a gene: 9. CDR3 coding DNA: TGTGCCAGCAGCGAGGGGACAGGGATCGATGCCTACGAGCAGTACTTC. Its translation is CASSEGTGIDAYEQYF.

The chain recombines TRBV5-1 with TRBJ1-5; 8 bases are a match to TRBD1. Germline CDR1 SGHRS, CDR2 YFSETQ. The CDR3 contains 15 residues. V lost 4 bases and J lost 5; bases outside the gene matches: 8. CDR3 in amino acids: CASSPDRGWDQPQHF. The CDR3 nucleotides read TGCGCCAGCAGCCCAGACAGGGGCTGGGATCAGCCCCAGCATTTT.

The V gene is TRBV7-2, the J gene TRBJ1-2; 7 positions agree with TRBD1. Per germline, CDR1 SGHTA and CDR2 FQGNSA. CDR3 length equals 15 residues. V shed 2 bases, J shed 7 bases, and the junction held 10 bases outside the gene matches. The CDR3 spells CASSLIGDRVGGYTF. CDR3 DNA sequence: TGTGCCAGCAGCTTAATCGGAGACAGGGTCGGTGGCTACACCTTC.

The DNA for the CDR3 is TGTGCCAGCAGCTTATATATCGCCCGCGACTCTGGAAACACCATATATTTT. It translates to CASSLYIARDSGNTIYF. V usage is TRBV11-2 and J usage is TRBJ1-3; D gene ambiguous. The germline V gene encodes CDR1 SGHAT and CDR2 FQNNGV. The CDR3 has 17 amino acids. V shed 2 bases and J shed 0 bases, with 14 bases lying between them.

This chain joins TRBV6-1 and TRBJ1-1, with D unresolved. Trimming stripped 10 bases from V and 0 bases from J, with 12 bases between. The CDR3 is 13 residues long. The germline CDR1 and CDR2 sequences are MNHNS and SASEGT. CDR3 DNA sequence: TGTGCCATCAGCCTTGATATGAACACTGAAGCTTTCTTT. It translates to CAISLDMNTEAFF.

The chain has TRBV7-9 and TRBJ2-2; D gene unclear. This CDR3 spans 15 amino acids. Germline V lookup: CDR1 SEHNR, CDR2 FQNEAQ (reference sequence). V lost 2 bases, J lost 1 base, and 8 bases lay in between. The chain's CDR3 is CASSLQTVNTGELFF. CDR3 sequence (DNA): TGTGCCAGCAGCTTACAGACGGTGAACACCGGGGAGCTGTTTTTT.

The chain recombines TRBV7-2 with TRBJ2-3; tentatively, D is TRBD2 (5 bases). This CDR3 region has 15 residues. Trimming removed 2 bases at V and 2 bases at J, with 11 bases between. Looked up from germline, CDR1 is SGHTA and CDR2 is FQGNSA. CDR3 bases: TGTGCCAGCAGCTTACCGGGGAGATACACAGATACGCAGTATTTT. It specifies CASSLPGRYTDTQYF.

The chain employs TRBV11-3 and TRBJ2-5, with 9 bases matching TRBD2. Germline CDR1 reads SGHNT; CDR2 reads YENEEA. V trimming: 5 bases; J trimming: 5 bases; junction bases outside the gene matches: 12. The CDR3 has 16 residues. The CDR3 reads CASSSSGGGMRETQYF. The DNA of the CDR3 is TGTGCCAGCAGCAGTAGCGGGGGCGGCATGAGGGAGACCCAGTACTTC.

This clone has just a few counts. This chain uses TRBV18 with TRBJ2-1; D is undetermined. The CDR3 consists of 13 residues. Germline V lookup: CDR1 KGHSH, CDR2 LQKENI. Trimming took off 1 base at V and 7 bases at J, with 8 bases between the two ends. The CDR3 sequence is CASSPQRINEQFF. CDR3 DNA sequence: TGTGCCAGCTCACCACAGAGAATTAATGAGCAGTTCTTC.

The gene calls are TRBV6-6 and TRBJ2-1, with TRBD2 as a possible D gene (5 bases). Trimming removed 6 bases from V and 8 bases from J, with 14 bases in between. CDR3 length: 13 amino acids. Looked up from germline, CDR1 is MNHNY and CDR2 is SVGAGI (reference sequence). Here the CDR3 DNA reads TGTGCCAGCAGAAAGGACGGGGTATATGAGCAGTTCTTC. Its translation is CASRKDGVYEQFF.

The genes are TRBV10-2 and TRBJ1-2, with D maybe TRBD1 (6 bases). Germline CDR1 and CDR2: WSHSY and SAAADI. V shed 8 bases and J shed 7 bases, with 17 bases lying between them. This CDR3 has 13 amino acids. The CDR3 coding sequence is TGCGCCAGCCAGGGTGACAGGTCCTTTGGCTACACCTTC. This translates into CASQGDRSFGYTF.

In regard to this clone: Other DNA sequences in this specimen translate into the identical CDR3. The chain is built from TRBV7-2 and TRBJ1-2; D is unclear. The length of the CDR3 is 15 residues. V gave up 0 bases and J gave up 2 bases, with 10 bases separating them. Germline CDR1 and CDR2: SGHTA and FQGNSA. CDR3: CASSLAAGENYGYTF. CDR3 coding DNA: TGTGCCAGCAGCTTAGCGGCCGGGGAAAACTATGGCTACACCTTC.

The rearrangement uses TRBV18 and TRBJ2-5; 9 bases line up with TRBD1. Looked up from germline, CDR1 is KGHSH and CDR2 is LQKENI. V shed 1 base and J 2 bases; nucleotides not matched to a gene: 2. This CDR3 is built from 15 residues. CDR3 sequence reads: CASSPQGQGQETQYF. The CDR3 DNA follows: TGTGCCAGCTCACCACAGGGACAGGGACAAGAGACCCAGTACTTC.

The V gene is TRBV7-6, the J gene TRBJ2-3; tentative D call: TRBD1 (6 bases). The CDR3 totals 15 residues. V dropped 3 bases and J dropped 8 bases, with 18 bases sitting between them. CDR1 and CDR2 from the germline V gene are SGHVS and FNYEAQ. The CDR3 reads CASSFPAGEGGTQYF. CDR3 sequence (DNA): TGTGCCAGCAGCTTCCCGGCGGGTGAAGGGGGTACGCAGTATTTT.

The rearrangement joins TRBV20-1 to TRBJ1-4, with D unresolved. Per germline, CDR1 DFQATT and CDR2 SNEGSKA (reference sequence). CDR3 length: 11 residues. V dropped 2 bases and J dropped 8 bases, with 6 bases sitting between them. In DNA form, the CDR3 reads TGCAGTGCTAGAAAGGAAGAAAAACTGTTTTTT. Translated, it gives CSARKEEKLFF.

The rearrangement uses TRBV7-2 and TRBJ2-5; D is perhaps TRBD1 (6 bases). V gave up 3 bases and J gave up 3 bases, with 11 bases separating them. This CDR3 has 14 residues. CDR1 is SGHTA and CDR2 is FQGNSA in the germline V gene. The CDR3 spells CASSFFGQKETQYF. CDR3 nucleotide sequence: TGTGCCAGCAGCTTCTTTGGACAGAAAGAGACCCAGTACTTC.

The chain has TRBV6-4 and TRBJ1-5; no reliable D call. Germline CDR1 MRHNA, CDR2 SNTAGT. The CDR3 has 16 amino acids. V lost 3 bases, J lost 0 bases, and 12 bases lay in between. The CDR3 is CASSERTAYSNQPQHF. CDR3 nucleotides: TGTGCCAGCAGTGAACGGACGGCTTATAGCAATCAGCCCCAGCATTTT.

CDR3 sequence reads: CASSVVGTGGYTF. The CDR3 DNA reads as TGTGCCAGCAGCGTAGTTGGGACAGGTGGCTACACCTTC. The J gene is TRBJ1-2, the V gene TRBV9; TRBD1 matches at 8 bases. The CDR3 loop spans 13 amino acids. J lost 7 bases, V lost 0 bases, and 2 bases had no gene match. CDR1 is SGDLS and CDR2 is YYNGEE in the germline V gene.

This chain joins TRBV27 and TRBJ2-3; 9 bases fit TRBD2. The CDR3 covers 15 residues. Per germline, CDR1 MNHEY and CDR2 SMNVEV (reference sequence). With 8 bases clipped from V and 6 bases from J, the junction kept 12 bases outside the gene matches. CDR3 bases: TGTGCCAGCGCAGCCCCGGGACTAGCATTGGATACGCAGTATTTT. Translating gives CASAAPGLALDTQYF.

CDR3 sequence (DNA): TGTGCCAGCAGCTTAGCGTTTGGGACAGGGTATGCCCAGTACTTC. Translation: CASSLAFGTGYAQYF. The V gene is TRBV7-8, the J gene TRBJ2-5; 9 positions match TRBD1. The CDR3 runs 15 residues. Germline lookup yields CDR1 SGHVS and CDR2 FQNEAQ. V was pared by 0 bases and J by 9 bases, with 8 bases of the junction left unmatched.

As DNA, the CDR3 is TGTGCCAGCACCCCATTCCGGAACACCGGGGAGCTGTTTTTT. Encoded protein: CASTPFRNTGELFF. The chain couples TRBV6-1 to TRBJ2-2, with D unresolved. This CDR3 is 14 amino acids long. Trimming stripped 7 bases from V and 1 base from J, with 10 bases between. Germline V gene data show CDR1 as MNHNS and CDR2 as SASEGT.

The V call is TRBV7-9, the J call TRBJ2-7; D is undetermined. The length of the CDR3 is 11 residues. Per the germline V gene, CDR1 is SEHNR and CDR2 is FQNEAQ (reference sequence). V was trimmed by 3 bases and J by 5 bases, leaving 5 bases between them. CDR3 sequence reads: CASSFWDEQYF. The CDR3 DNA sequence: TGTGCCAGCAGCTTTTGGGACGAGCAGTACTTC.

This rearrangement joins TRBV19 to TRBJ2-3, with D maybe TRBD2 (6 bases). CDR1 is LNHDA and CDR2 is SQIVND in the germline V gene (reference sequence). This CDR3 is 15 amino acids long. As DNA, the CDR3 is TGTGCTTCGACCCCGACTAGGACCAGCACAGATACGCAGTATTTT. Its protein product is CASTPTRTSTDTQYF.

V usage is TRBV6-1 and J usage is TRBJ1-2, with a tentative D call TRBD1 (5 bases). The CDR3 has 15 residues. V was pared by 3 bases and J by 0 bases, with 11 bases between. CDR1 MNHNS and CDR2 SASEGT come from the germline V gene. CDR3: CASSDLVQANYGYTF. The CDR3 nucleotides read TGTGCCAGCAGTGATCTAGTACAGGCTAACTATGGCTACACCTTC.

V usage is TRBV29-1 and J usage is TRBJ1-4; weak D call: TRBD1 (6 bases). The V and J ends lost 4 bases and 8 bases respectively, with 11 bases between them. The CDR3 runs 12 residues. Germline loops: CDR1 SQVTM, CDR2 ANQGSEA. The chain's CDR3 is CSVAGANEKLFF. CDR3 nucleotides: TGCAGCGTTGCAGGGGCGAACGAAAAACTGTTTTTT.

V and J are TRBV10-1 and TRBJ2-1, with 7 nucleotides matching TRBD1. The germline gives CDR1 WNHNN, CDR2 SYGVQD (reference sequence). The CDR3 has 14 amino acids. V was clipped by 6 bases and J by 4 bases; unmatched bases: 6. The CDR3 DNA reads as TGCGCCAGCAGCCGACAGGGTCAGTACAATGAGCAGTTCTTC. This sequence encodes CASSRQGQYNEQFF.